Below are 20 T cell receptor beta chains sequenced from a single sample in a study of cytomegalovirus exposure and HLA in healthy donors. Primers: 60 Vbeta forward and 13 Jbeta reverse. Only in-frame clones appear in the TCRdb table, and some are missing; sequencing was by immunoSEQ multiplex PCR. The repertoire holds almost 95,000 clones, with 69% as singletons. The material sequenced was PBMCs. The receptors originated from a man aged 50 or older in good health and CMV-seronegative.

The rearrangement uses TRBV13 and TRBJ1-2; TRBD1 agrees at 8 bases. The CDR3 is 13 residues long. Germline-derived CDR1 and CDR2 are PRHDT and FYEKMQ (reference sequence). The V segment lost 6 bases and the J segment 5 bases; nucleotides outside the gene matches: 5. In DNA, the CDR3 is TGTGCCAGCAGACTTACAGGGGGATATGGCTACACCTTC. Residues: CASRLTGGYGYTF.

The J gene is TRBJ1-1, the V gene TRBV2; D is unclear. The CDR3 is made up of 11 amino acids. CDR1 is SNHLY, CDR2 FYNNEI, per germline. The V and J ends lost 7 bases and 13 bases respectively, with 16 bases between them. CDR3 sequence: CASKDAFEGFF. The CDR3 DNA reads TGTGCCAGCAAGGATGCATTTGAGGGTTTCTTT.

The sample holds one count of this clone. The CDR3 DNA is TGTGCCAGCAGTCGCCCGGGGTGGGCTGAAGCTTTCTTT. Translation: CASSRPGWAEAFF. The rearrangement uses TRBV6-5 and TRBJ1-1; D gene unclear. The germline gives CDR1 MNHEY, CDR2 SVGAGI. CDR3 length equals 13 residues. V gave up 5 bases and J gave up 6 bases, with 13 bases separating them.

This clone was seen only once. Other DNA sequences in the sample encode the same CDR3. The chain carries TRBV7-6 and TRBJ1-1, with 9 bases that match TRBD1. The CDR3 length is 16 residues. Looked up from germline, CDR1 is SGHVS and CDR2 is FNYEAQ. J was trimmed by 5 bases and V by 4 bases; bases with no gene match: 11. The CDR3 is CASSSKPGQGRTEAFF. CDR3 coding DNA: TGTGCCAGCAGCTCCAAACCTGGACAGGGGAGAACTGAAGCTTTCTTT.

The V gene is TRBV11-3, the J gene TRBJ2-7, with no clear D. The V and J ends lost 8 bases and 2 bases respectively, with 10 bases between them. The CDR3 runs to 12 residues. CDR1 is SGHNT and CDR2 is YENEEA in the germline V gene. The CDR3 sequence: CASRVDAYEQYF. The CDR3 coding sequence is TGTGCCAGCCGCGTAGACGCCTACGAGCAGTACTTC.

The V call is TRBV5-1, the J call TRBJ1-1; 9 nucleotides line up with TRBD1. The CDR3 is 16 residues long. Germline lookup yields CDR1 SGHRS and CDR2 YFSETQ. J gave up 5 bases and V 3 bases, and 11 bases lay outside the gene matches. For the CDR3, the DNA is TGCGCCAGCAGCTCGACCGGGACAGGGATCGCGACTGAAGCTTTCTTT. Protein product: CASSSTGTGIATEAFF.

The chain employs TRBV5-5 and TRBJ2-1; TRBD1 matches 8 bases. The V gene end was trimmed by 5 bases and the J gene end by 2 bases; junction bases not matched to a gene: 6. The CDR3 is 15 residues long. The germline V gene encodes CDR1 SGHKS and CDR2 YYEKEE (reference sequence). CDR3 DNA: TGTGCCAGCAGTATTCAGGGGGCGGCCTACAATGAGCAGTTCTTC. This codes for CASSIQGAAYNEQFF.

CDR3 sequence reads: CASSYINRDTLTGELFF. The CDR3 DNA follows: TGTGCCAGCAGCTATATCAACCGGGACACCTTAACCGGGGAGCTGTTTTTT. The chain employs TRBV5-4 and TRBJ2-2, with a weak D call TRBD1 (6 bases). The CDR3 has 17 residues. Trimming removed 3 bases at V and 5 bases at J, with 20 bases between. Germline V lookup: CDR1 SGHNT, CDR2 YYREEE (reference sequence).

The chain carries TRBV4-3 and TRBJ1-6; 11 bases match TRBD1. Germline V gives CDR1 LGHNA, CDR2 YSLEER. V was pared by 0 bases and J by 0 bases, with 7 bases of the junction left unmatched. The length of the CDR3 is 20 residues. The CDR3 coding sequence is TGCGCCAGCAGCCAAGATTGGACAGGGGGCCAAAGCTCCTATAATTCACCCCTCCACTTT. Translated: CASSQDWTGGQSSYNSPLHF.

V is TRBV27 and J is TRBJ2-7; TRBD2 aligns across 7 bases. Germline trimming cut 2 bases from V and 9 bases from J; bases unmatched to any gene: 7. Germline assignment: CDR1 MNHEY and CDR2 SMNVEV (reference sequence). The CDR3 length is 13 residues. CDR3 DNA sequence: TGTGCCAGCAGTTTAGTCTGGGGAGGGTGGCAGTACTTC. As protein: CASSLVWGGWQYF.

The rearrangement uses TRBV30 and TRBJ1-2; the match to TRBD1 covers 7 bases. CDR3 length: 14 amino acids. Trimming cost V 4 bases and J 2 bases; bases outside gene matches: 7. CDR1 and CDR2 from the germline V gene are GTSNPN and SVGIG (reference sequence). DNA of the CDR3: TGTGCCTGGAAGGTCCAGGGGGTCAACTATGGCTACACCTTC. Protein sequence: CAWKVQGVNYGYTF.

The chain joins TRBV28 to TRBJ2-7; TRBD1 agrees at 8 bases. After removal of 6 bases from V and 7 bases from J, the junction contained 11 bases not matched to a gene. The CDR3 is 14 residues long. Germline loops: CDR1 MDHEN, CDR2 SYDVKM. The CDR3 spells CASSPTGARREQYF. For the CDR3, the DNA is TGTGCCAGCAGCCCGACAGGGGCGCGAAGAGAGCAGTACTTC. Based on the CDR3 plus reference TRBV28 and TRBJ2-7, the full variable domain is DVKVTQSSRYLVKRTGEKVFLECVQDMDHENMFWYRQDPGLGLRLIYFSYDVKMKEKGDIPEGYSVSREKKERFSLILESASTNQTSMYLCASSPTGARREQYFGPGTRLTVT.

The chain employs TRBV5-1 and TRBJ2-4, with 8 bases lining up with TRBD1. V shed 3 bases and J 0 bases; nucleotides not matched to a gene: 5. The germline V gene encodes CDR1 SGHRS and CDR2 YFSETQ. The CDR3 runs 16 residues. CDR3 loop: CASSSQTGVAKNIQYF. The CDR3 region has the DNA TGCGCCAGCAGCTCACAGACAGGGGTAGCCAAAAACATTCAGTACTTC.

The V call is TRBV7-3, the J call TRBJ2-1; 8 bases fit TRBD2. This CDR3 has 14 residues. Germline values: CDR1 SGHTA, CDR2 FQGTGA. V trimming: 4 bases; J trimming: 8 bases; junction bases outside the gene matches: 7. This CDR3 is CASSYGGAFDEQFF. CDR3 in DNA: TGTGCCAGCAGCTACGGGGGGGCGTTTGATGAGCAGTTCTTC.

A single count supports this clone. The chain has TRBV28 and TRBJ1-5; unclear D gene. The CDR3 sequence is 15 residues long. The germline CDR1 and CDR2 sequences are MDHEN and SYDVKM. Trimming took 5 bases from V and 6 from J, leaving 17 bases between them. The CDR3 DNA reads TGTGCCAGCAGTAAAATCACCGTAAGAGGTCAGCCCCAGCATTTT. It specifies CASSKITVRGQPQHF.

The chain carries TRBV7-6 and TRBJ2-7; D uncertain. V was trimmed by 3 bases and J by 2 bases, leaving 8 bases between them. Germline V gene sequence: CDR1 SGHVS, CDR2 FNYEAQ. The CDR3 is made up of 13 amino acids. The CDR3 protein is CASSFAATYEQYF. CDR3 nucleotide sequence: TGTGCCAGCAGCTTCGCGGCAACCTACGAGCAGTACTTC.

This clone was counted once. Different DNA sequences within this sample yield the same CDR3. The rearrangement uses TRBV5-1 and TRBJ1-2; D is unclear. V lost 0 bases and J lost 3, with 6 bases in between. Per germline, CDR1 SGHRS and CDR2 YFSETQ. This CDR3 region has 13 residues. DNA for the CDR3: TGCGCCAGCAGCTTGGCCGGGTACTATGGCTACACCTTC. Translated: CASSLAGYYGYTF.

The chain recombines TRBV30 with TRBJ1-2, with 9 bases identical to TRBD1. The CDR3 sequence is 16 residues long. Germline V gene data show CDR1 as GTSNPN and CDR2 as SVGIG (reference sequence). V lost 3 bases and J lost 5; bases outside the gene matches: 13. The CDR3 coding sequence is TGTGCCTGGAGGAGACCCGGGACAGGGATACCTTATGGCTACACCTTC. It translates to CAWRRPGTGIPYGYTF. Full variable domain (outside the CDR3, taken from reference TRBV30 and TRBJ1-2): SQTIHQWPATLVQPVGSPLSLECTVEGTSNPNLYWYRQAAGRGLQLLFYSVGIGQISSEVPQNLSASRPQDRQFILSSKKLLLSDSGFYLCAWRRPGTGIPYGYTFGSGTRLTVV.

The rearrangement links TRBV7-2 to TRBJ1-1; unclear D gene. The length of the CDR3 is 15 residues. Germline V gene sequence: CDR1 SGHTA, CDR2 FQGNSA. The germline V and J ends were trimmed by 3 bases and 1 base, with 12 bases remaining between them. CDR3 residues: CASSLGATRNTEAFF. The CDR3 DNA is TGTGCCAGCAGCTTGGGCGCAACACGGAACACTGAAGCTTTCTTT.

This clone was recorded a few times. This sequence joins TRBV9 and TRBJ2-3, with D maybe TRBD2 (6 bases). Germline loops: CDR1 SGDLS, CDR2 YYNGEE. The CDR3 contains 14 residues. Trimming pared 0 bases from V and 4 bases from J, leaving 9 bases between. The CDR3: CASSVAGDSDTQYF. As DNA, the CDR3 is TGTGCCAGCAGCGTAGCGGGAGACTCAGATACGCAGTATTTT.